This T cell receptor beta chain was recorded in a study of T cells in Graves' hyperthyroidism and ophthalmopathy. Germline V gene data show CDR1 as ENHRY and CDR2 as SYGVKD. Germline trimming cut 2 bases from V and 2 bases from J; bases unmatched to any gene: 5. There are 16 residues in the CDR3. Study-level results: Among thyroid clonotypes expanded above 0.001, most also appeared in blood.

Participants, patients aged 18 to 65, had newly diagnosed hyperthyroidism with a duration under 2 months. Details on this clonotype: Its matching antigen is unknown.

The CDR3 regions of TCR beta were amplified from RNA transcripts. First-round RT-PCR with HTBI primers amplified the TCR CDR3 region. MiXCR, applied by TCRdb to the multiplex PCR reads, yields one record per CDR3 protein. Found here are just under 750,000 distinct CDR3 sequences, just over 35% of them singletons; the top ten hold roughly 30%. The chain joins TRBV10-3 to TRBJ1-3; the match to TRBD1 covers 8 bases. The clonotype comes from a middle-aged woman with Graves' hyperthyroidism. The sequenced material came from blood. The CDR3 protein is CAISEPGTGAGNTIYF. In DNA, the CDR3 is TGTGCCATCAGTGAGCCGGGGACAGGAGCTGGAAACACCATATATTTT.